This T cell receptor (beta chain) was recovered during a study of blood T cells in healthy people across ages. The germline V gene has CDR1 DFQATT and CDR2 SNEGSKA (reference sequence). V lost 6 bases and J lost 3; bases outside the gene matches: 7. This CDR3 has 13 amino acids. This clonotype was observed a few times. Through a sample-barcoded 5' primer and a J-beta primer mix, a second PCR was run for roughly 7 to 11 cycles. TCRdb re-derived calls from the 5' RACE reads in MiXCR, one entry per CDR3 protein. The table records about 800,000 distinct CDR3 sequences, around 25% of them present only once. These data also formed part of another study, on T cells of mothers and their children. That paper notes: Mothers yielded over 10 million CDR3 reads, children several million each.

The chain combines TRBV20-1 with TRBJ1-1; 7 nucleotides align to TRBD1. The sequence was collected from a boy aged 5 to 17 in good health. The sequenced material came from blood. The DNA for the CDR3 is TGCAGTGCCCCGACAGGGTTGGACACTGAAGCTTTCTTT. Translation: CSAPTGLDTEAFF.